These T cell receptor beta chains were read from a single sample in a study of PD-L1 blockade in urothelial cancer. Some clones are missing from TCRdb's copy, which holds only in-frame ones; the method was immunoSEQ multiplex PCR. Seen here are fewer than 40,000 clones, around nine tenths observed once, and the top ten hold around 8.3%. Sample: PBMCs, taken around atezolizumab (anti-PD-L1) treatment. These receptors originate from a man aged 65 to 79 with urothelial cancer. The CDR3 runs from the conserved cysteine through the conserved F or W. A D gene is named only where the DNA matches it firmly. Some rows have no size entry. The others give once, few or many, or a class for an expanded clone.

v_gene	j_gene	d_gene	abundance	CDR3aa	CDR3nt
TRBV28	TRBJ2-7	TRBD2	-	CASRGTSATVSYEQYF	TGTGCCAGCAGAGGTACTAGCGCGACTGTCTCCTACGAGCAGTACTTC
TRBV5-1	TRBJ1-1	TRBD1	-	CASSSGTGGFMNTEAFF	TGCGCCAGCAGCTCCGGGACAGGGGGCTTCATGAACACTGAAGCTTTCTTT
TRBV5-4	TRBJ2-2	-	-	CASSHSHTGELFF	TGTGCCAGCAGCCACAGTCACACCGGGGAGCTGTTTTTT
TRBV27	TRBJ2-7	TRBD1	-	CASSLETGSSYEQYF	TGTGCCAGCAGTCTCGAGACAGGGAGCTCCTACGAGCAGTACTTC
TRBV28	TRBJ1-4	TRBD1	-	CASSRTGNEKLFF	TGTGCCAGCAGTAGGACAGGGAATGAAAAACTGTTTTTT
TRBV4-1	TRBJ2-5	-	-	CASSPGQFQETQYF	TGCGCCAGCAGCCCTGGACAGTTCCAAGAGACCCAGTACTTC
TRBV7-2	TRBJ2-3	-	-	CASSPDRSRTDTQYF	TGTGCCAGCAGCCCCGACAGGAGCCGCACAGATACGCAGTATTTT
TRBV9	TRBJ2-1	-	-	CASSRGTSSYNEQFF	TGTGCCAGCAGCCGCGGTACCAGCTCCTACAATGAGCAGTTCTTC
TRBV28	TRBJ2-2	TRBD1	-	CASSTDRGNTGELFF	TGTGCCAGCAGTACGGACAGGGGGAACACCGGGGAGCTGTTTTTT
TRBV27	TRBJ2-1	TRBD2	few	CASSSPGTSQVNEQFF	TGTGCCAGCAGTTCACCCGGGACTAGTCAGGTCAATGAGCAGTTCTTC
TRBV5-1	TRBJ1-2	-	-	CASSLGDNNYGYTF	TGCGCCAGCAGCTTGGGGGACAATAACTATGGCTACACCTTC
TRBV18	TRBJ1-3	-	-	CASSPQQTGSGNTIYF	TGTGCCAGCTCACCGCAGCAGACTGGCTCTGGAAACACCATATATTTT
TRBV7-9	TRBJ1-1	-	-	CASSLEGRGTEAFF	TGTGCCAGCAGCTTAGAGGGCAGAGGGACTGAAGCTTTCTTT
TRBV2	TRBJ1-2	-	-	CASSEALEVYGYTF	TGTGCCAGCAGTGAAGCTCTTGAGGTCTATGGCTACACCTTC
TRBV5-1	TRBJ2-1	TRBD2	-	CASSVAGGLNNEQFF	TGCGCCAGCAGCGTAGCGGGAGGCCTGAACAATGAGCAGTTCTTC
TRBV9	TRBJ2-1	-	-	CASSAGNSYNEQFF	TGTGCCAGCAGCGCGGGGAACTCCTACAATGAGCAGTTCTTC
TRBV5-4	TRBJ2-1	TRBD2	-	CASSPAGTSVPGGQFF	TGTGCCAGCAGTCCCGCCGGGACTAGCGTACCCGGGGGGCAGTTCTTC
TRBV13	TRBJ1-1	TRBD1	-	CASSHYPGQGGTEAFF	TGTGCCAGCAGCCATTATCCGGGACAGGGGGGCACTGAAGCTTTCTTT
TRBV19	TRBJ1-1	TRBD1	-	CASRPHPGTGKSMNTEAFF	TGTGCCAGTAGGCCCCACCCCGGGACAGGGAAATCCATGAACACTGAAGCTTTCTTT
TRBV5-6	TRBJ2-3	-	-	CASSDKAGSTSTDTQYF	TGTGCCAGCAGCGACAAGGCGGGGTCCACGAGCACAGATACGCAGTATTTT
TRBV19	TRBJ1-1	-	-	CATSRRGGEAFF	TGTGCCACCTCTCGTCGAGGCGGAGAAGCTTTCTTT
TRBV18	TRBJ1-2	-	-	CASSPVQGANYGYTF	TGTGCCAGCTCACCAGTACAGGGAGCGAACTATGGCTACACCTTC
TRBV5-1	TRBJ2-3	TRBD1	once	CASSIRDRGADTQYF	TGCGCCAGCAGCATCCGGGACAGGGGAGCAGATACGCAGTATTTT
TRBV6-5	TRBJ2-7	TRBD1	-	CASSRTGAKYEQYF	TGTGCCAGCAGTCGGACAGGGGCGAAATACGAGCAGTACTTC
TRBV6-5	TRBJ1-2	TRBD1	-	CASSYDRGNYGYTF	TGTGCCAGCAGTTACGACAGGGGGAACTATGGCTACACCTTC